Presented here are 3 T cell receptor beta chains from one specimen sequenced in a study of blood T cell repertoires in COVID-19. The table came from immunoSEQ multiplex PCR; TCRdb's copy has only in-frame clones and leaves some out. The sample gives roughly 260,000 clones, around nine tenths of which show up once; approximately 9.8% is in the top ten. The sequenced sample was peripheral blood. The receptors stem from a man aged 35-49 years who had recovered from COVID-19.

This clone came up once. J is TRBJ2-1 and V is TRBV11-2; 16 bases fit TRBD2. The CDR3 runs 19 residues. Germline V gene data show CDR1 as SGHAT and CDR2 as FQNNGV. The junction had 10 bases not matched to a gene; V was cut back by 0 bases and J by 8 bases. The CDR3 sequence: CASSLDLGLAGGGGHEQFF. DNA for the CDR3: TGTGCCAGCAGCTTAGATTTGGGACTAGCGGGAGGGGGAGGGCATGAGCAGTTCTTC.

The V and J genes are TRBV5-4 and TRBJ1-1, with TRBD1 matching 7 bases. Per the germline V gene, CDR1 is SGHNT and CDR2 is YYREEE (reference sequence). The V segment lost 4 bases and the J segment 5 bases; nucleotides outside the gene matches: 5. This CDR3 is 13 amino acids long. In nucleotides, the CDR3 is TGTGCCAGCAGCCCACAGGGGAGAACTGAAGCTTTCTTT. Protein product: CASSPQGRTEAFF. Combining the CDR3 with reference TRBV5-4 and TRBJ1-1 gives the whole variable domain ETGVTQSPTHLIKTRGQQVTLRCSSQSGHNTVSWYQQALGQGPQFIFQYYREEENGRGNFPPRFSGLQFPNYSSELNVNALELDDSALYLCASSPQGRTEAFFGQGTRLTVV.

V usage is TRBV5-1 and J usage is TRBJ2-1, with D perhaps TRBD2 (5 bases). Germline V lookup: CDR1 SGHRS, CDR2 YFSETQ. V gave up 0 bases and J gave up 10 bases, with 14 bases separating them. The CDR3 is 14 residues long. The CDR3 reads CASSLASQTTEQFF. The CDR3 bases are TGCGCCAGCAGCTTGGCTAGCCAGACCACCGAGCAGTTCTTC.